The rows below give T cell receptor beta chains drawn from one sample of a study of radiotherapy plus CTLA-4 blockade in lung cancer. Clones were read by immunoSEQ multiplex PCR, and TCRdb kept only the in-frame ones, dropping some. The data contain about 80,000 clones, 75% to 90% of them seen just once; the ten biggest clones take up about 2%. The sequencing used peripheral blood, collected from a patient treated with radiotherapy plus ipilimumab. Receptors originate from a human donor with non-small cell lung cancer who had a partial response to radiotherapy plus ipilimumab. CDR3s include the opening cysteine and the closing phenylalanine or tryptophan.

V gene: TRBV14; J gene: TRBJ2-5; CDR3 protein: CASSPLGGRTQYF
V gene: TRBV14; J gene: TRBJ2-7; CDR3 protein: CASSHGVEQYF
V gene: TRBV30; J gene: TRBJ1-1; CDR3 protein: CAWGDIYTEAFF
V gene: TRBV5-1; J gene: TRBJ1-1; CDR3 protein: CASSYTSTMNTEAFF
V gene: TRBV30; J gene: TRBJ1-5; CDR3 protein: CAWSGDSSNQPQHF
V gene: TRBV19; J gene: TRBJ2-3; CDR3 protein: CASSFSDRVTDTQYF
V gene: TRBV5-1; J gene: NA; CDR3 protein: CASSRGGGSYEQYF
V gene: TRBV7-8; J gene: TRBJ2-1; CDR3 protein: CASSDKRGAGGPNEQFF
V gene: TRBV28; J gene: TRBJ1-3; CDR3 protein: CASSGGGLSGNTIYF
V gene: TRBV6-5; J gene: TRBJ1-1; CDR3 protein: CASRRGTGDDTFF
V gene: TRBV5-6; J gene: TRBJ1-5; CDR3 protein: CASSLRQSGNQPQHF
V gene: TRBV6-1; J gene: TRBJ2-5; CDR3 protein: CASSEVFSGPQETQYF
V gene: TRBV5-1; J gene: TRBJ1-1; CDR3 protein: CASRGTGASRGAFF
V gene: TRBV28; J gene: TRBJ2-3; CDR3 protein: CASSQLKTSGSTDTQYF
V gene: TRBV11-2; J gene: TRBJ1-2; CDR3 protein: CASSRRRMDGYTF
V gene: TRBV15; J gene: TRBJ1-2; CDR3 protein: CATSSRLSAGYGYTF
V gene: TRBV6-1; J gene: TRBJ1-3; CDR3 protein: CAGRLNSGNTIYF